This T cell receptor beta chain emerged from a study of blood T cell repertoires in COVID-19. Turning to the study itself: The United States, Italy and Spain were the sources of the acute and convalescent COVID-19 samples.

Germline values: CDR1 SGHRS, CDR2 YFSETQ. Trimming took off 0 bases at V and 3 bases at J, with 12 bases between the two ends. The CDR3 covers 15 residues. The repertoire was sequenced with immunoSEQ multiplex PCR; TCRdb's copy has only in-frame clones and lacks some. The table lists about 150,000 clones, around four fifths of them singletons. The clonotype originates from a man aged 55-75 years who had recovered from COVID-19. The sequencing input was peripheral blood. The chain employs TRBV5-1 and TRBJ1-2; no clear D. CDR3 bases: TGCGCCAGCAGCTTGGCCGCAGGCAGCTACTATGGCTACACCTTC. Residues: CASSLAAGSYYGYTF.